This passage covers 8 T cell receptor beta chains from one sample sequenced in a study of patients and donors after allogeneic stem cell transplantation. TCRdb passed the RT-PCR reads through MiXCR, listing each CDR3 protein once. This sample has about 960,000 distinct CDR3 sequences, with approximately 19% found just once. Source material: blood, either unsorted or a sorted T cell fraction (not recorded which). Receptor source: a human donor who was either an allogeneic HSCT recipient or a stem cell or donor lymphocyte infusion donor (not recorded which). It is not recorded whose cells these are; they may come from a transplant donor.

This clonotype was seen a handful of times. The chain combines TRBV12-3 or TRBV12-4 with TRBJ1-2, with a tentative D call TRBD1 (5 bases). The V end was cut by 3 bases, the J end by 2 bases, with 13 bases between. The CDR3 consists of 15 residues. The chain's CDR3 is CASSLSRGGNYGYTF. The CDR3 nucleotides read TGTGCCAGCAGTTTGAGTAGGGGAGGGAACTATGGCTACACCTTC.

This clonotype was detected only a few times. This chain joins TRBV4-3 and TRBJ2-1, with unresolved D. The CDR3 spans 15 residues. Per the germline V gene, CDR1 is LGHNA and CDR2 is YSLEER. V gave up 0 bases and J gave up 9 bases, with 15 bases separating them. The CDR3 sequence: CASSQEGQSFGEQFF. The CDR3 DNA reads TGCGCCAGCAGCCAAGAAGGGCAGTCCTTCGGTGAGCAGTTCTTC.

The chain uses TRBV10-3 and TRBJ2-3, with 8 bases aligning to TRBD2. This CDR3 contains 14 residues. V shed 3 bases, J shed 7 bases, and the junction held 6 bases outside the gene matches. Germline assignment: CDR1 ENHRY and CDR2 SYGVKD. The CDR3 DNA reads TGTGCCATCAGTGAAAGCGGGAGCCCCCATACGCAGTATTTT. Translating it yields CAISESGSPHTQYF.

V usage is TRBV5-6 and J usage is TRBJ2-5; 9 bases map to TRBD2. The CDR3 covers 16 residues. Germline CDR1 is SGHDT and CDR2 is YYEEEE. V shed 4 bases and J 5 bases; nucleotides not matched to a gene: 12. The CDR3 loop reads CASSIPGLAWLETQYF. The CDR3 nucleotides read TGTGCCAGCAGCATTCCGGGACTAGCCTGGCTGGAGACCCAGTACTTC.

V and J are TRBV7-9 and TRBJ2-4; TRBD1 matches 9 bases. This CDR3 has 15 residues. The V gene's germline CDR1 is SEHNR and CDR2 FQNEAQ (reference sequence). J lost 8 bases, V lost 5 bases, and 10 bases had no gene match. CDR3 sequence: CASSLQGDRVYIQYF. The CDR3 DNA reads TGTGCCAGCAGCCTGCAAGGGGACAGGGTATACATTCAGTACTTC.

In its sample, this clonotype was seen a few times. The V gene is TRBV20-1, the J gene TRBJ2-1; either TRBD1 or TRBD2 may supply D (6 bases each). The CDR3 runs to 14 residues. V was clipped by 5 bases and J by 4 bases, with 15 bases between them. Per germline, CDR1 DFQATT and CDR2 SNEGSKA (reference sequence). For the CDR3, the DNA is TGCAGTGCTGAGAGGGGGGACCCTTACAATGAGCAGTTCTTC. Translation: CSAERGDPYNEQFF.

The chain has TRBV4-1 and TRBJ2-7; possibly TRBD2 for D (6 bases). V was cut by 1 base and J by 2 bases, with 12 bases left in between. The germline V gene has CDR1 MGHRA and CDR2 YSYEKL. This CDR3 spans 15 amino acids. CDR3 sequence: CASSQGGVTTYEQYF. CDR3 coding DNA: TGCGCCAGCAGCCAAGGGGGGGTGACCACCTACGAGCAGTACTTC.

This clonotype was seen only a few times. The gene calls are TRBV5-1 and TRBJ2-7, with D possibly being TRBD1 (6 bases). There are 11 residues in the CDR3. Germline V gene data show CDR1 as SGHRS and CDR2 as YFSETQ. The V and J ends lost 7 bases and 7 bases respectively, with 12 bases between them. The CDR3 DNA sequence: TGCGCCAGCTCACACCAGGGGGAGCAGTACTTC. Its translation: CASSHQGEQYF.